This T cell receptor beta chain was captured by sequencing in a study of blood T cells in healthy people across ages. Germline-derived CDR1 and CDR2 are LGHNA and YSLEER. The CDR3 covers 14 residues. Trimming stripped 0 bases from V and 7 bases from J, with 7 bases between. Findings of the study overall: Per million T cells, TCR beta diversity dropped roughly linearly as age increased.

Many counts were recorded for this clonotype. The antigen is undetermined. The use of a sample-barcoded 5' primer and a J-beta primer mix characterized a second PCR of roughly 6 to 11 cycles. Every cDNA molecule carried a tag from a template-switch adaptor bearing 12 random nucleotides. From the 5' RACE reads, TCRdb called clonotypes with MiXCR, one entry per CDR3 protein. The sample lists some 790,000 distinct CDR3 sequences; 25% to 35% were seen once. The origin of this receptor is a woman older than 75 in good health. Sequenced input: blood. This chain links TRBV4-3 with TRBJ1-6, with D possibly being TRBD1 (6 bases). CDR3 sequence: CASSQEQGNSPLHF. DNA for the CDR3: TGCGCCAGCAGCCAAGAACAGGGAAATTCACCCCTCCACTTT.